A selection of T cell receptor beta chains follows, all from one sample in a study of control samples from healthy donors and cancer patients. The assay was immunoSEQ multiplex PCR, and TCRdb's table has in-frame clones only and misses some. In the table there are around 190,000 clones, roughly 89% of which are singletons. What was sequenced was blood. The origin of the receptors is a woman aged 45-59 years in good health. CDR3s include the opening cysteine and the closing phenylalanine or tryptophan. Fields, in order: D gene, J gene, V gene, CDR3 protein. The D gene is left open where the match is weak.

TRBD2,TRBJ2-5,TRBV5-4,CASSSGTSETQYF
TRBD2,TRBJ2-5,TRBV18,CASSPQATSGSGSPQYF
NA,TRBJ2-5,TRBV6-5,CASSYRPGTQETQYF
TRBD1,TRBJ1-2,TRBV10-1,CASRPRDRDSIYGYTF
NA,TRBJ1-4,TRBV28,CASSFDSSSTNEKLFF
NA,TRBJ2-1,TRBV9,CASSALVDEQFF
NA,TRBJ2-3,TRBV4-3,CASSQDTRGPTDTQYF
NA,TRBJ2-3,TRBV16,CASSQSWGDTQYF
NA,TRBJ1-5,TRBV4-3,CASSQDTGSNQPQHF
TRBD1,TRBJ1-3,TRBV4-1,CASSQGQGAGNTIYF
NA,TRBJ2-1,TRBV5-1,CASSLRTDNEQFF
NA,TRBJ2-7,TRBV5-1,CASSGAQGSYEQYF
TRBD1,TRBJ2-1,TRBV11-3,CASRLTGGSEQFF
TRBD1,TRBJ1-5,TRBV10-1,CASSEEQGGSNQPQHF
TRBD1,TRBJ2-7,TRBV30,CAWSPGQLYEQYF
NA,TRBJ2-1,TRBV24-1,CATSDPLGREAINEQFF
TRBD1,TRBJ1-2,TRBV9,CASSVARTGHGYTF
NA,TRBJ1-4,TRBV2,CASSEDRLLFF
NA,TRBJ1-5,TRBV10-3,CAISESGGPRGPQHF
TRBD1,TRBJ2-7,TRBV5-4,CASSLPGQGAYEQYF
NA,TRBJ2-2,TRBV5-6,CASSFWDGELFF
NA,TRBJ2-3,TRBV7-2,CASSLAGEPSDTQYF
TRBD2,TRBJ2-5,TRBV7-2,CASRILAGIRETQYF
NA,TRBJ2-2,TRBV24-1,CATSDPSRPMGGELFF
TRBD1,TRBJ2-7,TRBV9,CASSAQGQGYEQYF
NA,TRBJ2-7,TRBV3-1/TRBV3-2,CASSQGRRGYEQYF
NA,TRBJ1-2,TRBV4-3,CASSQDVGPLARYTF
TRBD2,TRBJ2-2,TRBV4-3,CASSQGGLAGDGELFF
NA,TRBJ2-7,TRBV28,CASSLSLPEQYF
NA,TRBJ1-1,TRBV4-1,CASSQDLLNEAFF
TRBD2,TRBJ2-1,TRBV18,CASSRASGSMYEQFF
TRBD2,TRBJ2-7,TRBV5-4,CASSSITSGGSYEQYF
NA,TRBJ1-5,TRBV5-5,CASSLGFGEGQPQHF
NA,TRBJ2-1,TRBV5-4,CASSLAGLKQFF
NA,TRBJ1-6,TRBV27,CASSPGRASILHF
NA,TRBJ1-2,TRBV28,CASSFDLRAMDGYTF
NA,TRBJ2-4,TRBV27,CASRGTDLRSEPKNIQYF